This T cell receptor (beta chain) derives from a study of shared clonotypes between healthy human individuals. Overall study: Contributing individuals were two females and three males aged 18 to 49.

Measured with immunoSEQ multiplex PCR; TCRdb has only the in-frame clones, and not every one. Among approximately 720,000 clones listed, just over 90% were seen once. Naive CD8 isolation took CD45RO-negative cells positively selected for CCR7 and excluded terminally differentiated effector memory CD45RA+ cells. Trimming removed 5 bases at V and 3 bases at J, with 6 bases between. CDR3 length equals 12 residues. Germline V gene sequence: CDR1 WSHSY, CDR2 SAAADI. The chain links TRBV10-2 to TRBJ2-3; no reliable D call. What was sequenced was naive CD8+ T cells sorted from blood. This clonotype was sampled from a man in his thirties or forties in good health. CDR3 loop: CASSFGTDTQYF. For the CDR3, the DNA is TGCGCCAGCAGTTTCGGGACAGATACGCAGTATTTT.